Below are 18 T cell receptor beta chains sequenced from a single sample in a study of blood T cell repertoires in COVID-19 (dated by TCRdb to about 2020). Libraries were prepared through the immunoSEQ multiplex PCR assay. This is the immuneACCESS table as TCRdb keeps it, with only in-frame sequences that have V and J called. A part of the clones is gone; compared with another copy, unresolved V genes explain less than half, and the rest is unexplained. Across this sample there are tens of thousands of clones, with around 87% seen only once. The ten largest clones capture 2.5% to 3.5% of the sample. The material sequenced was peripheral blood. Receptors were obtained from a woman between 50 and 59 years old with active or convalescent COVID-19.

Here the CDR3 DNA reads TGTGCCACCAGCAGTCAGGCCACAGATACGCAGTATTTT. Amino acids: CATSSQATDTQYF. The chain joins TRBV15 to TRBJ2-3; D ambiguous. Trimming took 3 bases from V and 2 from J, leaving 6 bases between them. Germline CDR1 is LNHNV and CDR2 is YYDKDF (reference sequence). The CDR3 loop spans 13 amino acids.

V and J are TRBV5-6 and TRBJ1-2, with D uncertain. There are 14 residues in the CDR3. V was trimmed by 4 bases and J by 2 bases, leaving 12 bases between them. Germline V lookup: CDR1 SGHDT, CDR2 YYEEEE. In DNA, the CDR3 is TGTGCCAGCAGCCAAAACACGGGGAACTATGGCTACACCTTC. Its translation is CASSQNTGNYGYTF. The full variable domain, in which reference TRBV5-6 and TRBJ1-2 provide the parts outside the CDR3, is DAGVTQSPTHLIKTRGQQVTLRCSPKSGHDTVSWYQQALGQGPQFIFQYYEEEERQRGNFPDRFSGHQFPNYSSELNVNALLLGDSALYLCASSQNTGNYGYTFGSGTRLTVV.

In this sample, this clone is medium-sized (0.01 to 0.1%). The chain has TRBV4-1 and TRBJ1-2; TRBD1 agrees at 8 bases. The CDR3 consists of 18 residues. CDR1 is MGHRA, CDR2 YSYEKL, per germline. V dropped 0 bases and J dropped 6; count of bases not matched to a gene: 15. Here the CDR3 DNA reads TGCGCCAGCAGCCAAGAGAAAGAAATCGGACAGGGAGGGAATGGCTACACCTTC. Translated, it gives CASSQEKEIGQGGNGYTF.

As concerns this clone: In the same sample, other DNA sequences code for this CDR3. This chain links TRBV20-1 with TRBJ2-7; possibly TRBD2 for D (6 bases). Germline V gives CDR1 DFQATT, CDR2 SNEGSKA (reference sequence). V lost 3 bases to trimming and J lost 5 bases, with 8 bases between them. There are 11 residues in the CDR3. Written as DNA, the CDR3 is TGCAGTGCTAGGGCGGGGCACGAGCAGTACTTC. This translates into CSARAGHEQYF.

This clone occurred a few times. CDR3 sequence reads: CASSPRGQGPEQYF. The CDR3 DNA is TGTGCCAGCAGCCCCCGAGGACAGGGCCCCGAGCAGTACTTC. V is TRBV7-2 and J is TRBJ2-7; TRBD1 agrees at 8 bases. V lost 5 bases and J lost 6; bases outside the gene matches: 9. Germline V gene sequence: CDR1 SGHTA, CDR2 FQGNSA. The CDR3 runs to 14 residues. The variable domain in full, completed from reference TRBV7-2 and TRBJ2-7, reads GAGVSQSPSNKVTEKGKDVELRCDPISGHTALYWYRQSLGQGLEFLIYFQGNSAPDKSGLPSDRFSAERTGGSVSTLTIQRTQQEDSAVYLCASSPRGQGPEQYFGPGTRLTVT.

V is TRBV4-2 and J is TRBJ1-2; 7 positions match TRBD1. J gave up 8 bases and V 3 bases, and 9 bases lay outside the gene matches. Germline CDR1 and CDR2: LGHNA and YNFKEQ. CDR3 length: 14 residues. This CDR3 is CASSQTDRVEGYTF. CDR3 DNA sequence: TGTGCCAGCAGCCAGACCGACAGGGTGGAAGGCTACACCTTC.

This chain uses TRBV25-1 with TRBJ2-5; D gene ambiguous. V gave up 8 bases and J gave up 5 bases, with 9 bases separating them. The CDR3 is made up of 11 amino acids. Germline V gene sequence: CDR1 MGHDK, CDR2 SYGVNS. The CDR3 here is CASVQVETQYF. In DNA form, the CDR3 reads TGTGCCAGCGTCCAGGTGGAGACCCAGTACTTC.

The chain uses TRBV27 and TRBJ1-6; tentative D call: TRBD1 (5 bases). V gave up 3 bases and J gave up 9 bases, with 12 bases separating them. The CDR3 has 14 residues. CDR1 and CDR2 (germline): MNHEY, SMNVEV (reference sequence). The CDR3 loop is CASSLRQMSSPLHF. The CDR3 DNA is TGTGCCAGCAGTTTGAGACAGATGAGTTCACCCCTCCACTTT.

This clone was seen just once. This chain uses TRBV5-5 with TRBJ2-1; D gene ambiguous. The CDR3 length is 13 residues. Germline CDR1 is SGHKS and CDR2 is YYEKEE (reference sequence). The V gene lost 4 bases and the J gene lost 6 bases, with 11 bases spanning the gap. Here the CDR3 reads CASSALLSNEQFF. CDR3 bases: TGTGCCAGCAGCGCCCTCCTCAGCAATGAGCAGTTCTTC.

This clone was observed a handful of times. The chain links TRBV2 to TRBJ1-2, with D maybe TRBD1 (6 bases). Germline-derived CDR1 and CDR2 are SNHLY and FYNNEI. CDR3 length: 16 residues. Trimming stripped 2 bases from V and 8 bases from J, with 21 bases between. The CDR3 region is CASSEPDSSSWKGYTF. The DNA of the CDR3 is TGTGCCAGCAGTGAACCGGACAGCTCAAGTTGGAAGGGCTACACCTTC.

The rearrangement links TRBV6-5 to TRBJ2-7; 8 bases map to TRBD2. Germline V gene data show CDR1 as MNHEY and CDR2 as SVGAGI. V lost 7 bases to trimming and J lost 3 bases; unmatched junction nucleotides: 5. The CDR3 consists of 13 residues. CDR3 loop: CASNRGGLYEQYF. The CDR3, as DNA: TGTGCCAGCAATCGGGGGGGCCTCTACGAGCAGTACTTC.

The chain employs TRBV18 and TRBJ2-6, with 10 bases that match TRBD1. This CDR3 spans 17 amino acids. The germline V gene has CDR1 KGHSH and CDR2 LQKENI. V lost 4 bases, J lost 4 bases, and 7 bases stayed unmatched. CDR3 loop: CASSHRQGAHGANVLTF. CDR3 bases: TGTGCCAGCTCACACCGACAGGGGGCGCACGGGGCCAACGTCCTGACTTTC.

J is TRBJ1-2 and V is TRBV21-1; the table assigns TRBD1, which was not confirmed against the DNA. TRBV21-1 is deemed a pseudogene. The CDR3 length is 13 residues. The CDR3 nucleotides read TGTGCCAGCAGCGAAACAGGAGTCTATGGCTACACCTTC. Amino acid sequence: CASSETGVYGYTF.

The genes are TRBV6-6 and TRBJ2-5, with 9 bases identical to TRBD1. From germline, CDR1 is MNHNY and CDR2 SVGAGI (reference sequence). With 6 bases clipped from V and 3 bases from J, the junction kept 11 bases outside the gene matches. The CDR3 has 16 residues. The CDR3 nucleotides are TGTGCCAGCAGACGCCGGGACAGGGACGGAGAAGAGACCCAGTACTTC. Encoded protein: CASRRRDRDGEETQYF.

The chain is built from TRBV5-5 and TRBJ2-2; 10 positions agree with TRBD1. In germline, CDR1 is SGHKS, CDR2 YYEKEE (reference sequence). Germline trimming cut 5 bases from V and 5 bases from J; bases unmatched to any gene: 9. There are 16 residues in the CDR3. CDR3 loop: CASRLDRGRSTGELFF. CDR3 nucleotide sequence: TGTGCCAGCAGATTAGACAGGGGGCGTTCTACCGGGGAGCTGTTTTTT.

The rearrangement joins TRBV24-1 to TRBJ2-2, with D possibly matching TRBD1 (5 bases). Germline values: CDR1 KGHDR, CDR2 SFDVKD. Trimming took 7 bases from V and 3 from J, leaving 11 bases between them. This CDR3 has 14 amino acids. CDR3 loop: CATSEKGDTGELFF. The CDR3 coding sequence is TGTGCCACCAGCGAGAAAGGGGACACCGGGGAGCTGTTTTTT.

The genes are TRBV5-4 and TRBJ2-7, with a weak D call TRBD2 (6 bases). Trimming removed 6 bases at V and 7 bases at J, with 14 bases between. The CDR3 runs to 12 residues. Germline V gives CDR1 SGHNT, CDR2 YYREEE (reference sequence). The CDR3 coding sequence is TGTGCCAGCATTTCAATGGGGGGAGAGCAGTACTTC. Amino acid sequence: CASISMGGEQYF.

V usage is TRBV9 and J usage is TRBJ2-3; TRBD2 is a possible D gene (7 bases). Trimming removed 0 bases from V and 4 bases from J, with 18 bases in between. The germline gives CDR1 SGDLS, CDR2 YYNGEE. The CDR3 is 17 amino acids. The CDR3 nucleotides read TGTGCCAGCAGCGTAGATGGCTCCTGGGGGGGCCCAGATACGCAGTATTTT. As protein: CASSVDGSWGGPDTQYF.